The 29 T cell receptor beta chains presented below share a single source sample, sequenced in a study of blood T cell repertoires in COVID-19. Profiled with immunoSEQ multiplex PCR; TCRdb holds only in-frame clones, not every one. Counted here are some 170,000 clones, about 91% occurring once; the ten biggest clones make up less than 5%. Sequencing was done on a sample of peripheral blood. These receptors were collected from a woman aged 55-75 years who had recovered from COVID-19.

V gene TRBV10-2 combines with J gene TRBJ2-7; D is perhaps TRBD1 (5 bases). Trimming took off 3 bases at V and 3 bases at J, with 15 bases between the two ends. This CDR3 comprises 15 residues. CDR1 and CDR2 (germline): WSHSY, SAAADI. The CDR3 loop reads CASSDPLQGNYEQYF. The CDR3 DNA is TGCGCCAGCAGTGACCCCCTCCAGGGTAACTACGAGCAGTACTTC.

This chain links TRBV5-1 with TRBJ2-7, with D tentatively TRBD2 (5 bases). Germline assignment: CDR1 SGHRS and CDR2 YFSETQ. This CDR3 has 19 residues. V was pared by 3 bases and J by 4 bases, with 29 bases between. The CDR3 loop is CASSSKVDSDPYGRYEQYF. The CDR3 DNA sequence: TGCGCCAGCAGCTCTAAGGTGGACTCAGACCCGTACGGTAGGTACGAGCAGTACTTC.

The V gene is TRBV30, the J gene TRBJ1-5, with 9 bases aligning to TRBD1. The J segment lost 5 bases and the V segment lost 1 base, leaving 6 bases of the junction unmatched. Per the germline V gene, CDR1 is GTSNPN and CDR2 is SVGIG (reference sequence). The CDR3 is made up of 15 amino acids. For the CDR3, the DNA is TGTGCCTGGAGTGACACCGGGACAGGGTATCAGCCCCAGCATTTT. This encodes CAWSDTGTGYQPQHF.

The CDR3 bases are TGTGCCAGCAGCTTGGCCCTAGCGGGGGGAGATGAGCAGTTCTTC. Translating gives CASSLALAGGDEQFF. V is TRBV5-6 and J is TRBJ2-1, with 11 bases that match TRBD2. CDR3 size: 15 residues. Germline-derived CDR1 and CDR2 are SGHDT and YYEEEE. The J segment lost 8 bases and the V segment lost 0 bases, leaving 4 bases of the junction unmatched.

Only one count was recorded for this clone. CDR3 in amino acids: CASRQGTSMEALHF. Here the CDR3 DNA reads TGTGCCAGCAGACAGGGGACCTCGATGGAGGCCCTCCACTTT. The chain links TRBV6-5 to TRBJ1-6, with TRBD1 matching over 7 bases. The trim removed 6 bases at V and 14 bases at J, leaving 13 bases unmatched. The germline V gene has CDR1 MNHEY and CDR2 SVGAGI. The CDR3 consists of 14 residues.

The chain joins TRBV5-4 to TRBJ1-1, with 7 bases identical to TRBD1. Germline loops: CDR1 SGHNT, CDR2 YYREEE (reference sequence). V lost 4 bases to trimming and J lost 4 bases; unmatched junction nucleotides: 19. This CDR3 is built from 18 residues. The CDR3 protein is CASSPYGRQGAEGTEAFF. DNA of the CDR3: TGTGCCAGCAGCCCGTATGGCCGACAGGGTGCCGAGGGCACTGAAGCTTTCTTT.

The V call is TRBV27, the J call TRBJ2-3; TRBD1 matches 10 bases. CDR1 MNHEY and CDR2 SMNVEV come from the germline V gene (reference sequence). The CDR3 sequence is 15 residues long. The V and J ends lost 5 bases and 6 bases, in that order; junction bases with no gene match: 8. CDR3 sequence (DNA): TGTGCCAGCAGTGTCGACAGGGGGCGGTTGGATACGCAGTATTTT. It specifies CASSVDRGRLDTQYF.

The CDR3 here is CAIAKSSYEQYF. CDR3 DNA sequence: TGTGCCATCGCGAAAAGCTCCTACGAGCAGTACTTC. The gene calls are TRBV10-3 and TRBJ2-7; D uncertain. Germline assignment: CDR1 ENHRY and CDR2 SYGVKD. V was shortened by 8 bases and J by 0 bases, with 8 bases between the two germline ends. The CDR3 is 12 residues long.

The J gene is TRBJ1-1, the V gene TRBV24-1, with TRBD1 matching over 9 bases. The germline V gene encodes CDR1 KGHDR and CDR2 SFDVKD. This CDR3 is 15 amino acids long. J was trimmed by 3 bases and V by 4 bases; bases with no gene match: 5. The CDR3 region has the DNA TGTGCCACCAGTGACGGGACAGGGTGGGACACTGAAGCTTTCTTT. Its protein is CATSDGTGWDTEAFF.

The chain carries TRBV6-6 and TRBJ1-2; 8 nucleotides agree with TRBD1. Germline-derived CDR1 and CDR2 are MNHNY and SVGAGI (reference sequence). The length of the CDR3 is 17 residues. V was clipped by 5 bases and J by 2 bases; unmatched bases: 13. The CDR3 is CASSPTWRTGPNYGYTF. The CDR3 DNA reads TGTGCCAGCAGTCCGACTTGGAGGACAGGGCCAAACTATGGCTACACCTTC.

The genes are TRBV5-1 and TRBJ2-3; 12 bases fit TRBD1. Germline CDR1 is SGHRS and CDR2 is YFSETQ. V shed 4 bases, J shed 4 bases, and the junction held 7 bases outside the gene matches. The CDR3 consists of 16 residues. CDR3 in DNA: TGCGCCAGCAGCGGAGGGGACAGGGGGCGGGCAGATACGCAGTATTTT. Its translation is CASSGGDRGRADTQYF.

This sequence joins TRBV28 and TRBJ1-2; 8 bases map to TRBD1. From germline, CDR1 is MDHEN and CDR2 SYDVKM. V shed 4 bases and J 8 bases; nucleotides not matched to a gene: 3. This CDR3 is built from 12 residues. The CDR3 is CASSWDRRGYTF. The DNA of the CDR3 is TGTGCCAGCAGTTGGGACAGGAGAGGCTACACCTTC.

This chain joins TRBV19 and TRBJ1-5; TRBD1 matches 7 bases. Germline V CDR1 and CDR2: LNHDA, SQIVND (reference sequence). Unmatched junction bases numbered 8, after V lost 5 bases and J lost 4 bases. The CDR3 runs 15 residues. DNA for the CDR3: TGTGCCAGTAGTGTCTACAGGGGAGCGAATCAGCCCCAGCATTTT. It encodes CASSVYRGANQPQHF.

The table lists this clone with a count of one. The V and J genes are TRBV7-6 and TRBJ1-6; weak D call: TRBD1 (5 bases). The CDR3 spans 15 residues. V was trimmed by 4 bases and J by 7 bases, leaving 14 bases between them. Germline CDR1 reads SGHVS; CDR2 reads FNYEAQ. CDR3: CASSWGVENNSPLHF. The CDR3 DNA reads TGTGCCAGCAGCTGGGGGGTAGAGAACAATTCACCCCTCCACTTT.

V usage is TRBV5-4 and J usage is TRBJ1-1, with 7 bases matching TRBD1. CDR1 and CDR2 (germline): SGHNT, YYREEE (reference sequence). V lost 0 bases, J lost 4 bases, and 3 bases stayed unmatched. The CDR3 has 14 amino acids. CDR3 bases: TGTGCCAGCAGCTTGGACAGGGGTGGCACTGAAGCTTTCTTT. This encodes CASSLDRGGTEAFF.

A single count supports this clone. The chain employs TRBV10-1 and TRBJ1-1, with D perhaps TRBD1 (6 bases). Trimming stripped 10 bases from V and 0 bases from J, with 12 bases between. This CDR3 is 13 amino acids long. Germline CDR1 reads WNHNN; CDR2 reads SYGVQD (reference sequence). The CDR3 region is CAIKQGMNTEAFF. CDR3 bases: TGCGCCATAAAACAGGGAATGAACACTGAAGCTTTCTTT.

This chain connects TRBV19 to TRBJ1-2; TRBD1 is a possible D gene (5 bases). V was shortened by 5 bases and J by 4 bases, with 14 bases between the two germline ends. This CDR3 region has 14 residues. Per the germline V gene, CDR1 is LNHDA and CDR2 is SQIVND (reference sequence). In DNA, the CDR3 is TGTGCCAGTAGTCTATCGACAGAAGGCTATGGCTACACCTTC. Translation gives CASSLSTEGYGYTF.

The V and J genes are TRBV28 and TRBJ1-5; weak D call: TRBD1 (6 bases). The CDR3 extends over 15 amino acids. With 8 bases removed from V and 5 bases from J, the gap between germline ends came to 19 bases. Germline V gene lookup returns CDR1 MDHEN and CDR2 SYDVKM. The CDR3 region has the DNA TGTGCCAGCTCGTCTGGGGGGGCAGCCTATCAGCCCCAGCATTTT. This sequence encodes CASSSGGAAYQPQHF.

This sequence joins TRBV2 and TRBJ2-3, with 13 bases aligning to TRBD2. From germline, CDR1 is SNHLY and CDR2 FYNNEI. V dropped 6 bases and J dropped 4; count of bases not matched to a gene: 7. The CDR3 loop spans 16 amino acids. CDR3 bases: TGTGCCAGCAGCTCGACTAGCGGGGGGTACCCAGATACGCAGTATTTT. Protein: CASSSTSGGYPDTQYF. The full variable domain, rest sourced from reference TRBV2 and TRBJ2-3, is EPEVTQTPSHQVTQMGQEVILRCVPISNHLYFYWYRQILGQKVEFLVSFYNNEISEKSEIFDDQFSVERPDGSNFTLKIRSTKLEDSAMYFCASSSTSGGYPDTQYFGPGTRLTVL.

This clone showed up just a few times. This chain connects TRBV2 to TRBJ2-7, with D possibly TRBD1 on 6 matching bases. The V and J ends lost 3 bases and 4 bases respectively, with 13 bases between them. The CDR3 runs 14 residues. Germline V gives CDR1 SNHLY, CDR2 FYNNEI. The CDR3 sequence is CASSDQGSLYEQYF. The CDR3 DNA is TGTGCCAGCAGTGATCAGGGGTCTTTATACGAGCAGTACTTC.

This clone was seen only a few times. This rearrangement joins TRBV2 to TRBJ2-1, with TRBD2 identical over 7 bases. CDR3 length: 15 amino acids. Germline V lookup: CDR1 SNHLY, CDR2 FYNNEI. The V and J ends lost 5 bases and 16 bases, in that order; junction bases with no gene match: 20. The CDR3 DNA reads as TGTGCCAGCAGTATCTTGGGGCAGGTCAGCACGGGGGGTTTCTTC. Translating it yields CASSILGQVSTGGFF. Combining the CDR3 with reference TRBV2 and TRBJ2-1 gives the whole variable domain EPEVTQTPSHQVTQMGQEVILRCVPISNHLYFYWYRQILGQKVEFLVSFYNNEISEKSEIFDDQFSVERPDGSNFTLKIRSTKLEDSAMYFCASSILGQVSTGGFFGPGTRLTVL.

This sequence joins TRBV20-1 and TRBJ2-5, with no clear D. Per germline, CDR1 DFQATT and CDR2 SNEGSKA (reference sequence). Trimming left V 6 bases short and J 2 bases short, with 4 bases between. This CDR3 is 10 amino acids long. The CDR3 reads CSAEQETQYF. DNA of the CDR3: TGCAGTGCCGAGCAAGAGACCCAGTACTTC.

The V gene is TRBV10-1, the J gene TRBJ2-1, with 8 bases matching TRBD2. This CDR3 comprises 18 residues. The V segment lost 2 bases and the J segment 1 base; nucleotides outside the gene matches: 10. Germline CDR1 and CDR2: WNHNN and SYGVQD (reference sequence). DNA of the CDR3: TGCGCCAGCAGTGAGAGACTCTCGACGGGGGGGTCCTACAATGAGCAGTTCTTC. Protein product: CASSERLSTGGSYNEQFF.

The rearrangement joins TRBV6-6 to TRBJ2-1; TRBD1 matches 9 bases. The germline V gene has CDR1 MNHNY and CDR2 SVGAGI (reference sequence). There are 15 residues in the CDR3. Trimming at V came to 6 bases and at J to 5 bases, leaving 8 bases not matched to a gene. CDR3 protein: CASSTMTGGHNEQFF. The CDR3 bases are TGTGCCAGCAGCACCATGACAGGGGGGCACAATGAGCAGTTCTTC.

V is TRBV28 and J is TRBJ1-3; D call uncertain. This CDR3 region has 15 residues. V was trimmed by 5 bases and J by 0 bases, leaving 11 bases between them. The germline V gene encodes CDR1 MDHEN and CDR2 SYDVKM. The CDR3 sequence: CASSTSAASGNTIYF. The CDR3, as DNA: TGTGCCAGCAGTACCTCGGCGGCCTCTGGAAACACCATATATTTT.

The rearrangement joins TRBV28 to TRBJ1-1, with D unclear. The CDR3 has 16 amino acids. The germline CDR1 and CDR2 sequences are MDHEN and SYDVKM. V lost 2 bases and J 0 bases, leaving 13 bases between the germline ends. The CDR3 sequence: CASSLKLTGMNTEAFF. In DNA, the CDR3 is TGTGCCAGCAGTTTAAAATTGACTGGAATGAACACTGAAGCTTTCTTT.

The chain combines TRBV2 with TRBJ1-1; weak D call: TRBD1 (6 bases). With 5 bases removed from V and 4 bases from J, the gap between germline ends came to 11 bases. Germline V gene lookup returns CDR1 SNHLY and CDR2 FYNNEI. The CDR3 spans 13 residues. For the CDR3, the DNA is TGTGCCAGCAGTACACAGGGTCCCACTGAAGCTTTCTTT. Amino acids: CASSTQGPTEAFF.

This chain links TRBV19 with TRBJ2-5; 11 nucleotides align to TRBD2. The V gene's germline CDR1 is LNHDA and CDR2 SQIVND (reference sequence). After removal of 9 bases from V and 3 bases from J, the junction contained 9 bases not matched to a gene. The CDR3 length is 15 residues. The CDR3, as DNA: TGTGCCAGCAGCGGGTCTAGCGGGGGGAAAGAGACCCAGTACTTC. This encodes CASSGSSGGKETQYF.

The chain is built from TRBV15 and TRBJ1-5, with a weak D call TRBD1 (6 bases). Germline loops: CDR1 LNHNV, CDR2 YYDKDF (reference sequence). Trimming pared 2 bases from V and 1 base from J, leaving 6 bases between. This CDR3 contains 14 residues. Here the CDR3 reads CATSRQGSNQPQHF. CDR3 nucleotides: TGTGCCACCAGCAGACAGGGGAGCAATCAGCCCCAGCATTTT. The full variable domain, in which reference TRBV15 and TRBJ1-5 provide the parts outside the CDR3, is DAMVIQNPRYQVTQFGKPVTLSCSQTLNHNVMYWYQQKSSQAPKLLFHYYDKDFNNEADTPDNFQSRRPNTSFCFLDIRSPGLGDTAMYLCATSRQGSNQPQHFGDGTRLSIL.